A selection of T cell receptor beta chains follows, all from one sample in a study of blood T cell repertoires in COVID-19. Sequencing was performed with immunoSEQ multiplex PCR; in TCRdb, only in-frame clones are kept and a portion is missing. This table holds almost 400,000 clones, roughly nine tenths found once. Sequencing was carried out using PBMCs or T cells enriched from blood (not recorded which). Receptors were obtained from a young woman who had recovered from COVID-19. The CDR3 runs from the conserved cysteine through the conserved F or W.

J gene	V gene	CDR3 protein
TRBJ1-1	TRBV2	CASTLRNTEAFF
TRBJ2-7	TRBV12-3/TRBV12-4	CASRLGQGISAYF
TRBJ2-2	TRBV18	CASSPEGGKRAGELFF
TRBJ2-7	TRBV18	CASSTGRRLSSYEQYF
TRBJ1-1	TRBV15	CATSRSSGIEAFF
TRBJ1-2	TRBV5-1	CASSPGQRNYGYTF
TRBJ1-3	TRBV19	CASSIPRGTYRSGNTIYF
TRBJ2-2	TRBV5-6	CASTTGLFPPSTGELFF
TRBJ2-1	TRBV2	CASSVVAGGPNEQFF
TRBJ1-1	TRBV7-2	CASSSGTVEKAFF
TRBJ1-5	TRBV4-1	CASREEGQRPGPQHF
TRBJ2-1	TRBV27	CASSLPSLIGSGSSYNEQFF
TRBJ2-5	TRBV5-6	CASSFSWEFGETQYF
TRBJ2-5	TRBV27	CASSPLFEETQYF
TRBJ2-7	TRBV5-4	CASSRRDRGYEQYF
TRBJ2-7	TRBV6-1	CASSESGTPYEQYF
TRBJ2-1	TRBV9	CASSVGGESYNEQFF
TRBJ1-2	TRBV5-1	CASSFGQLANYGYTF
TRBJ1-4	TRBV30	CAWSVGQGLNEKLFF
TRBJ2-1	TRBV6-5	CASSYFDEQFF
TRBJ2-5	TRBV7-2	CASSLDGALSSETQYF
TRBJ1-6	TRBV4-1	CASSQDSRVSPLHF
TRBJ2-1	TRBV27	CASTSGRINEQFF
TRBJ1-2	TRBV30	CAWSVPEGRGYGYTF
TRBJ2-1	TRBV11-3	CASSAGIQGNNEQFF
TRBJ2-2	TRBV15	CATSRPTKTGIGELFF
TRBJ2-7	TRBV18	CASSQDTTTYEQYF
TRBJ2-5	TRBV11-3	CASSLGTSGSQETQYF
TRBJ2-2	TRBV12-3/TRBV12-4	CASSPDKGELFF
TRBJ1-1	TRBV5-6	CASSSDRVGTEAFF
TRBJ1-2	TRBV12-5	CASGNPRGSYGYTF
TRBJ1-1	TRBV10-3	CATRGVTEAFF
TRBJ1-1	TRBV4-1	CASRLNRANTEAFF
TRBJ1-5	TRBV19	CASMVTGGNQPQHF
TRBJ1-6	TRBV5-4	CASSLDIGQGGNSPLHF
TRBJ1-5	TRBV28	CASNSGNQPQHF
TRBJ2-6	TRBV19	CASSIGSGQRANVLTF
TRBJ2-7	TRBV19	CASTPGGGRFSIYEQYF
TRBJ1-5	TRBV28	CASSLGGEYSNQPQHF
TRBJ2-7	TRBV27	CASSLSGQIYEQYF
TRBJ1-2	TRBV4-3	CASSRTASYGYTF
TRBJ2-7	TRBV30	CAWRTRSYEQYF
TRBJ1-1	TRBV6-5	CASRLQAIGYTEAFF
TRBJ1-2	TRBV6-5	CASSWIGGTPYGYTF
TRBJ1-6	TRBV29-1	CSASTGYNSPLHF
TRBJ1-1	TRBV5-6	CASSPRLRVDMNTEAFF
TRBJ2-1	TRBV19	CASSIWTSGYNEQFF
TRBJ1-5	TRBV4-1	CASSQAPPGDQPQHF
TRBJ1-2	TRBV30	CAWSQGPYGYTF
TRBJ1-3	TRBV7-9	CASRTGQSPGNTIYF